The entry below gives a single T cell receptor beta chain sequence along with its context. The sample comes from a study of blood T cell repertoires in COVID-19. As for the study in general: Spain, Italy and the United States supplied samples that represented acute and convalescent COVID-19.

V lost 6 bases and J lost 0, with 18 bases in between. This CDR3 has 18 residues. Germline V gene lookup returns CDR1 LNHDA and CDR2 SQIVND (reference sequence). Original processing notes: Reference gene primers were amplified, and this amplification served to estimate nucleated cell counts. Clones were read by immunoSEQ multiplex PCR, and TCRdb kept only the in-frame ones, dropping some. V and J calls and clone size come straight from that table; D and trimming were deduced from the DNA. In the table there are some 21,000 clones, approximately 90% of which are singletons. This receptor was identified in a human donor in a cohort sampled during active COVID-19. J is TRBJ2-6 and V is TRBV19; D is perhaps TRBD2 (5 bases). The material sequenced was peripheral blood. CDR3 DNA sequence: TGTGCCAGTAGGCGGGTCCGTGGTGAGAGCTCTGGGGCCAACGTCCTGACTTTC. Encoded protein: CASRRVRGESSGANVLTF.